This TCR beta chain was found in a study of T cell changes during pregnancy in multiple sclerosis. Using immunoSEQ multiplex PCR, the repertoire was profiled, and TCRdb retains in-frame clones only, with some absent. The table includes under 9,500 clones, around 86% detected once. The CDR3 is 16 amino acids. J lost 4 bases, V lost 6 bases, and 8 bases had no gene match. CDR1 and CDR2 from the germline V gene are KGHSH and LQKENI. The chain joins TRBV18 to TRBJ2-1, with TRBD2 matching 11 bases. This receptor was identified in a female donor in good health, enrolled as a control in a pregnancy study. Here the sequenced sample was CD8+ T cells from peripheral blood mononuclear cells, taken in the first trimester of pregnancy. In nucleotides, the CDR3 is TGTGCCAGCTCGGCCTCAACTAGCGGGGGTTACAATGAGCAGTTCTTC. Its translation is CASSASTSGGYNEQFF.